The clone carrying this T cell receptor beta chain was seen repeatedly, ten times or more. Its antigen is as yet unknown. CDR3 size: 15 residues. Germline assignment: CDR1 MNHEY and CDR2 SVGEGT. Trimming took 4 bases from V and 2 from J, leaving 15 bases between them. The sample belongs to a study of blood T cells in healthy people across ages. The study, taken as a whole, reports: Leaving the PBMCs unsorted stopped any conclusive comparison of naive versus antigen-experienced cells. Per million T cells, TCR beta diversity dropped about linearly as age rose. It was held that diversity estimates obtained from one million T cells represented underestimates. The donors' CMV status was not determined, possibly confounding changes in expanded clonotypes.

Using a J-beta primer mix together with a sample-barcoded 5' primer, a second PCR was run for about 7 to 12 cycles. TCRdb re-called the 5' RACE reads through MiXCR, storing one row per CDR3 protein. Seen here are about 1.7 million distinct CDR3 sequences, approximately 28% observed once, and the top ten hold over 7%. V is TRBV6-2 or TRBV6-3 and J is TRBJ2-7; the D gene is possibly TRBD2 (6 bases). The origin of this receptor is a woman in her thirties in good health. Sequencing was performed on blood. The DNA of the CDR3 is TGTGCCAGCAGTTCGGCCGGGACTTCAACCTACGAGCAGTACTTC. It codes for CASSSAGTSTYEQYF.